These 2 T cell receptor beta chains share one sample of origin, sequenced in a study of CD8 T cells in Susac syndrome. When the RNA was reverse transcribed, random hexamers were used with an input of roughly 0.45 to 1 ug. Each CDR3 protein gets one entry after TCRdb re-called the immunoSEQ multiplex PCR reads with MiXCR. The profile shows a few hundred thousand distinct CDR3 sequences, just under 95% of them singletons. The sequencing input was CD4+ T cells from PBMCs. The receptors derive from a human donor with multiple sclerosis.

V gene TRBV4-1 combines with J gene TRBJ1-6, with D hard to call. The length of the CDR3 is 14 residues. Germline values: CDR1 MGHRA, CDR2 YSYEKL. Trimming removed 0 bases at V and 14 bases at J, with 14 bases between. CDR3 sequence: CASSQEWSSRTLHF. The DNA for the CDR3 is TGCGCCAGCAGCCAAGAGTGGAGCAGTCGGACCCTCCACTTT.

The chain uses TRBV11-2 and TRBJ2-7, with D possibly TRBD2 on 5 matching bases. V was trimmed by 3 bases and J by 2 bases, leaving 14 bases between them. Germline CDR1 is SGHAT and CDR2 is FQNNGV. The CDR3 covers 15 residues. The CDR3 region has the DNA TGTGCCAGCAGCTTGACGGGAAAAGTTACCTACGAGCAGTACGTC. Translation gives CASSLTGKVTYEQYV.